This T cell receptor (beta chain) was sequenced for a study of cytomegalovirus exposure and HLA in healthy donors. Overall study findings and caveats: It was only CMV serostatus that was available as immune exposure information.

Comments on this clone: Its antigen is as yet unknown.

Vbeta (60) and Jbeta (13) primers were used in the PCR. Some clones are missing from TCRdb's copy, which holds only in-frame ones; the method was immunoSEQ multiplex PCR. The table lists fewer than 200,000 clones, approximately 80% of them singletons. Sequenced material: PBMCs. The sequence came from a woman aged 18-29 years in good health and CMV-seronegative.

CDR3 nucleotide sequence: TGTGCCACCTCGGTCCTATCGCTAACCGGGGAGCTGTTTTTT. It specifies CATSVLSLTGELFF. This chain uses TRBV2 with TRBJ2-2; D ambiguous. Deletions cut 10 bases from V and 5 bases from J, with 17 bases between. Germline assignment: CDR1 SNHLY and CDR2 FYNNEI. This CDR3 comprises 14 residues.